Shown below are 20 T cell receptor beta chains from a single sample sequenced in a study of blood T cell repertoires in COVID-19. Only in-frame clones appear in the TCRdb table, and some are missing; sequencing was by immunoSEQ multiplex PCR. The sample comprises roughly 360,000 clones, roughly 86% of which are singletons, and 1.3% rests with the top ten. The sample comprised PBMCs or T cells enriched from blood (not recorded which). These receptors all stem from a man aged 30-40 years who had recovered from COVID-19.

With respect to this clone: At one boundary the junction diverges from the germline segment, which might be a read error. V usage is TRBV18 and J usage is TRBJ1-2; 9 nucleotides match TRBD1. The CDR3 totals 14 residues. Germline loops: CDR1 KGHSH, CDR2 LQKENI. DNA for the CDR3: TGTGCCAGCTCACCCTACCGGGGACAGGGAAAATGGAGATTC. Its protein is CASSPYRGQGKWRF.

The count of this clone is one. The chain couples TRBV30 to TRBJ1-6; 10 nucleotides match TRBD1. CDR3 length: 15 residues. Trimming took 5 bases from V and 7 from J; bases not matched to a gene: 8. The germline V gene encodes CDR1 GTSNPN and CDR2 SVGIG (reference sequence). CDR3 in amino acids: CAWVTGGGGNSPLHF. The CDR3 DNA is TGTGCCTGGGTGACAGGGGGCGGTGGGAATTCACCCCTCCACTTT.

The genes are TRBV14 and TRBJ1-1; D remains ambiguous. Germline V gene sequence: CDR1 SGHDN, CDR2 FVKESK. Trimming stripped 4 bases from V and 4 bases from J, with 16 bases between. The CDR3 is 15 residues long. The CDR3, as DNA: TGTGCCAGCAGCCTCCCTGGCGGGGTATCCACTGAAGCTTTCTTT. Amino acids: CASSLPGGVSTEAFF.

The chain carries TRBV19 and TRBJ1-1; D is possibly TRBD1 (5 bases). This CDR3 is built from 14 residues. Germline V lookup: CDR1 LNHDA, CDR2 SQIVND (reference sequence). V was pared by 10 bases and J by 1 base, with 16 bases between. The CDR3 is CATTVGRTNTEAFF. CDR3 DNA: TGTGCCACCACAGTGGGGCGTACGAACACTGAAGCTTTCTTT. The full variable domain, in which reference TRBV19 and TRBJ1-1 provide the parts outside the CDR3, is DGGITQSPKYLFRKEGQNVTLSCEQNLNHDAMYWYRQDPGQGLRLIYYSQIVNDFQKGDIAEGYSVSREKKESFPLTVTSAQKNPTAFYLCATTVGRTNTEAFFGQGTRLTVV.

V is TRBV19 and J is TRBJ2-1, with TRBD2 identical over 9 bases. CDR1 and CDR2 (germline): LNHDA, SQIVND (reference sequence). The CDR3 totals 16 residues. The junction had 11 bases not matched to a gene; V was cut back by 4 bases and J by 7 bases. In DNA, the CDR3 is TGTGCCAGTAGTAAGTTGCCGAGGACTAGCGAGAATGAGCAGTTCTTC. It specifies CASSKLPRTSENEQFF. Combining the CDR3 with reference TRBV19 and TRBJ2-1 gives the whole variable domain DGGITQSPKYLFRKEGQNVTLSCEQNLNHDAMYWYRQDPGQGLRLIYYSQIVNDFQKGDIAEGYSVSREKKESFPLTVTSAQKNPTAFYLCASSKLPRTSENEQFFGPGTRLTVL.

The V gene is TRBV6-1, the J gene TRBJ1-5; the D is unclear. The CDR3 is made up of 17 amino acids. Trimming pared 2 bases from V and 15 bases from J, leaving 29 bases between. The germline V gene has CDR1 MNHNS and CDR2 SASEGT. In nucleotides, the CDR3 is TGTGCCAGCAGTGAATACGATGGCGGTCAGAACAAACTCAAACGGCATTTT. Translation: CASSEYDGGQNKLKRHF.

The chain links TRBV3-1 (or the pseudogene TRBV3-2) to TRBJ1-1, with unresolved D. CDR1 LGHDT and CDR2 YNNKEL come from the germline V gene (reference sequence). This CDR3 has 14 amino acids. With 2 bases removed from V and 3 bases from J, the gap between germline ends came to 10 bases. The CDR3 bases are TGTGCCAGCAGCCAAAGCGGGCCCTACACTGAAGCTTTCTTT. Translating gives CASSQSGPYTEAFF.

The chain employs TRBV5-1 and TRBJ2-2; D may be TRBD1 (5 bases). This CDR3 comprises 13 residues. V gave up 7 bases and J gave up 6 bases, with 13 bases separating them. Per germline, CDR1 SGHRS and CDR2 YFSETQ. The CDR3 protein is CASRPGLAGELFF. In DNA form, the CDR3 reads TGCGCCAGCCGCCCAGGGTTGGCCGGGGAGCTGTTTTTT.

The chain is built from TRBV28 and TRBJ2-7; tentative D call: TRBD1 (6 bases). The germline gives CDR1 MDHEN, CDR2 SYDVKM. Trimming took off 4 bases at V and 2 bases at J, with 9 bases between the two ends. The CDR3 consists of 13 residues. The CDR3 reads CASSSDSAYEQYF. The CDR3 coding sequence is TGTGCCAGCAGTTCGGACAGTGCCTACGAGCAGTACTTC.

This clone was detected once. The V call is TRBV9, the J call TRBJ1-6; D might be TRBD1 (6 bases). Germline CDR1 and CDR2: SGDLS and YYNGEE. This CDR3 comprises 15 residues. With 7 bases removed from V and 6 bases from J, the gap between germline ends came to 17 bases. CDR3 region: CASGTPGTINSPLHF. The CDR3 coding sequence is TGTGCCAGCGGGACACCCGGGACGATTAATTCACCCCTCCACTTT.

As for this clone: The same CDR3 can be traced to other DNA sequences in this sample. The chain carries TRBV7-9 and TRBJ1-1; D uncertain. Germline values: CDR1 SEHNR, CDR2 FQNEAQ (reference sequence). V lost 4 bases, J lost 3 bases, and 6 bases lay in between. This CDR3 has 12 residues. DNA for the CDR3: TGTGCCAGCAGCTACCGGGACACTGAAGCTTTCTTT. It yields the protein CASSYRDTEAFF.

The rearrangement joins TRBV4-1 to TRBJ2-2; TRBD2 aligns across 7 bases. The CDR3 consists of 17 residues. V lost 1 base, J lost 5 bases, and 10 bases stayed unmatched. Germline V gene sequence: CDR1 MGHRA, CDR2 YSYEKL. CDR3 sequence (DNA): TGCGCCAGCAGCCAAGTAGGGGCGGGGGAGCGAACCGGGGAGCTGTTTTTT. It codes for CASSQVGAGERTGELFF.

The rearrangement joins TRBV2 to TRBJ1-5; no firm D call. V was clipped by 7 bases and J by 4 bases, with 8 bases between them. The CDR3 loop spans 12 amino acids. The germline V gene has CDR1 SNHLY and CDR2 FYNNEI. CDR3 sequence (DNA): TGTGCCAGCATGTTAACAAATCAGCCCCAGCATTTT. Protein sequence: CASMLTNQPQHF.

The chain carries TRBV7-9 and TRBJ1-2; the D is unclear. The germline CDR1 and CDR2 sequences are SEHNR and FQNEAQ (reference sequence). CDR3 length: 15 amino acids. Trimming took off 4 bases at V and 5 bases at J, with 17 bases between the two ends. CDR3 residues: CASSSFSISRYGYTF. The CDR3 DNA follows: TGTGCCAGCAGCTCCTTTAGTATTTCTAGGTATGGCTACACCTTC.

CDR3: CASSSRTGGHGYTF. CDR3 DNA: TGTGCCAGCAGCTCCAGGACAGGGGGCCATGGCTACACCTTC. The J gene is TRBJ1-2, the V gene TRBV7-2; 11 positions agree with TRBD1. The V segment lost 4 bases and the J segment 6 bases; nucleotides outside the gene matches: 4. CDR1 and CDR2 from the germline V gene are SGHTA and FQGNSA. The CDR3 covers 14 residues.

The CDR3: CASSQVFGSGYGYTF. The CDR3 nucleotides read TGTGCCAGCAGCCAGGTCTTTGGATCGGGCTATGGCTACACCTTC. The chain uses TRBV4-2 and TRBJ1-2; no clear D. Per germline, CDR1 LGHNA and CDR2 YNFKEQ. Trimming shortened V by 3 bases and J by 4 bases, and 15 bases separated the two germline ends. The CDR3 is made up of 15 amino acids.

The DNA of the CDR3 is TGTGCCAGTAAGAATCTGAAGGGACAGGGGAACACTGAAGCTTTCTTT. Residues: CASKNLKGQGNTEAFF. The chain recombines TRBV19 with TRBJ1-1; 9 bases align to TRBD1. Germline assignment: CDR1 LNHDA and CDR2 SQIVND (reference sequence). There are 16 residues in the CDR3. Germline trimming cut 7 bases from V and 1 base from J; bases unmatched to any gene: 10.

This chain joins TRBV5-1 and TRBJ2-1, with D tentatively TRBD1 (5 bases). Deletions cut 7 bases from V and 0 bases from J, with 11 bases between. This CDR3 region has 14 residues. Germline lookup yields CDR1 SGHRS and CDR2 YFSETQ. This CDR3 is CASAQGISYNEQFF. The CDR3 nucleotides read TGCGCCAGCGCCCAGGGTATCTCCTACAATGAGCAGTTCTTC.

This clone showed up just once. This chain uses TRBV6-5 with TRBJ1-1; 9 nucleotides agree with TRBD1. Losses at the gene ends were 6 bases for V and 8 bases for J; bases not matched to a gene: 1. CDR1 and CDR2 (germline): MNHEY, SVGAGI. This CDR3 contains 11 residues. CDR3 loop: CASRGTGEAFF. CDR3 sequence (DNA): TGTGCCAGCAGAGGGACAGGGGAAGCTTTCTTT.

J is TRBJ2-3 and V is TRBV20-1; D remains unclear. The CDR3 sequence is 11 residues long. Germline V CDR1 and CDR2: DFQATT, SNEGSKA (reference sequence). The V end was cut by 6 bases, the J end by 5 bases, with 9 bases between. The CDR3 here is CSARYKDTQYF. As DNA, the CDR3 is TGCAGTGCGAGGTACAAAGATACGCAGTATTTT.